The TCR beta chain described here comes from a study of Graves' ophthalmopathy and Graves' hyperthyroidism. Across the study: Upon initial diagnosis and before any treatment, peripheral blood was collected. Study outcomes and limitations: Ophthalmopathy versus stable hyperthyroidism: 13-signature model gave 87.88% sensitivity, roughly 81% specificity.

The germline gives CDR1 MDHEN, CDR2 SYDVKM. V was clipped by 5 bases and J by 3 bases, with 23 bases between them. The CDR3 sequence is 18 residues long. This clonotype has ten or more counts. Its antigen is not identified. The authors amplified TCR beta CDR3 regions from RNA transcripts. The workflow started with a first-round RT-PCR run with HTBI primers and then moved on to a second-round multiplex PCR. TCRdb called the multiplex PCR reads again in MiXCR, with one record for every CDR3 protein. The sample carries hundreds of thousands of distinct CDR3 sequences, 22% recorded once. This clonotype originated in a young woman with stable Graves' hyperthyroidism. Some clones in this sample may be carry-over from other donors' samples. The gene calls are TRBV28 and TRBJ1-3; perhaps TRBD1 as D (6 bases). Specimen: peripheral blood. As DNA, the CDR3 is TGTGCCAGCAGTATAGGCGGGACACCCAAGGACATTGGAAACACCATATATTTT. Translation gives CASSIGGTPKDIGNTIYF.